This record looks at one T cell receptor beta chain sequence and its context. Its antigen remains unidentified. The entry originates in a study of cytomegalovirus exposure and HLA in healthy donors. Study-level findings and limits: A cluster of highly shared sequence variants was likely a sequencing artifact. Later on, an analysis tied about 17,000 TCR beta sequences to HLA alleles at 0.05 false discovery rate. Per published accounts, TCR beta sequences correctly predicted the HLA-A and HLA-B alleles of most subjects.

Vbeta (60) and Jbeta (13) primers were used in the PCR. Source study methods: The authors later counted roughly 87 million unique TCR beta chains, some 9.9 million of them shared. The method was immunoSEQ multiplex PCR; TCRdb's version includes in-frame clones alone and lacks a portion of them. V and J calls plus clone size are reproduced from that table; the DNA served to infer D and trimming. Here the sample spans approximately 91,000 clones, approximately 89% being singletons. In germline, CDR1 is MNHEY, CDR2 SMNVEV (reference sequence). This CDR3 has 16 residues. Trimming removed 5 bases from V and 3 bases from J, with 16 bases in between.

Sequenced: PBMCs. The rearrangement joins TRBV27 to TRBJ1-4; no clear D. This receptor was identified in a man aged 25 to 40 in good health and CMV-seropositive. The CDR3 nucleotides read TGTGCCAGCAGTCCCGCCCAGCGGGGATCTAATGAAAAACTGTTTTTT. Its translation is CASSPAQRGSNEKLFF.